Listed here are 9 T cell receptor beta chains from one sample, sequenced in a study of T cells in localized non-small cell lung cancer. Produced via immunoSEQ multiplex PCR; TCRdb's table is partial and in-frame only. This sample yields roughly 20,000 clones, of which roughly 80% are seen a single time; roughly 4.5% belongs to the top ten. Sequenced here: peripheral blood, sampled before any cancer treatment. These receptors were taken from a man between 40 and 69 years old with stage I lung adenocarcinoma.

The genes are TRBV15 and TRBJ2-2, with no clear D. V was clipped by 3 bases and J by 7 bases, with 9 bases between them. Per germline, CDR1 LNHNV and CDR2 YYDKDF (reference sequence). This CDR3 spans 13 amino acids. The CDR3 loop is CATSRGMGGELFF. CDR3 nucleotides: TGTGCCACCAGCAGGGGGATGGGCGGGGAGCTGTTTTTT.

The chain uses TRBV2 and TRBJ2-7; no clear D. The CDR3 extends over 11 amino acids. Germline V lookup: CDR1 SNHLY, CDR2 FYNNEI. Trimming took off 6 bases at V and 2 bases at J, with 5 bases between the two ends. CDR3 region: CASRETYEQYF. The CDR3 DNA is TGTGCCAGCAGGGAAACCTACGAGCAGTACTTC.

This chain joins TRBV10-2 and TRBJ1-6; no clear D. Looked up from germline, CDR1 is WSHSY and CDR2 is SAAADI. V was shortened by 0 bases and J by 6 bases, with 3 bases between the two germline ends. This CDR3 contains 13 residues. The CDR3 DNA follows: TGCGCCAGCAGTGAGTCAACTAATTCACCCCTCCACTTT. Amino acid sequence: CASSESTNSPLHF.

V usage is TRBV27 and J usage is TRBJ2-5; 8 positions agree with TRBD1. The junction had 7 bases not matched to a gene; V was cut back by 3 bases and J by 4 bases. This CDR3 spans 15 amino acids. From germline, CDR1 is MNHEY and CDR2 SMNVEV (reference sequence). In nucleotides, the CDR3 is TGTGCCAGCAGTTTTTCCCCTCAGGGGGCAGAGACCCAGTACTTC. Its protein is CASSFSPQGAETQYF.

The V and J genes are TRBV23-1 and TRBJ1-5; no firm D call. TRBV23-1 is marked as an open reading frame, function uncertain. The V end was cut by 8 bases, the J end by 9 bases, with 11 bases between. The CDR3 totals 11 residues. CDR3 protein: CASRTVRPQHF. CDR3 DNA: TGCGCCAGCCGGACGGTTCGGCCCCAGCATTTT.

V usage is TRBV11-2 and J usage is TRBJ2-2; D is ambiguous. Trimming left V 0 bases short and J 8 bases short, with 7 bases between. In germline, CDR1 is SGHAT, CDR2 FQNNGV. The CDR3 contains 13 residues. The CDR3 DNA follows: TGTGCCAGCAGCTTAGAATACGGAGGGGAGCTGTTTTTT. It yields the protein CASSLEYGGELFF.

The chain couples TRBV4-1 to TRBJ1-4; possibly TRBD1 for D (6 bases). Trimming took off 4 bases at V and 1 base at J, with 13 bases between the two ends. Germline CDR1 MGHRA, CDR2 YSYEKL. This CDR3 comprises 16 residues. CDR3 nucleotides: TGCGCCAGCAGCCCGTACCAACAGGGAACTAATGAAAAACTGTTTTTT. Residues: CASSPYQQGTNEKLFF.

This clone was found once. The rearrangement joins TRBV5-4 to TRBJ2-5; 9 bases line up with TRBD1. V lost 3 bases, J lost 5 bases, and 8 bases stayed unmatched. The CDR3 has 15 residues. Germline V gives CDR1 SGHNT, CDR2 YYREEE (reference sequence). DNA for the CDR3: TGTGCCAGCAGCTCCAGCGGACAGGGGAGGGAGACCCAGTACTTC. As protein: CASSSSGQGRETQYF.

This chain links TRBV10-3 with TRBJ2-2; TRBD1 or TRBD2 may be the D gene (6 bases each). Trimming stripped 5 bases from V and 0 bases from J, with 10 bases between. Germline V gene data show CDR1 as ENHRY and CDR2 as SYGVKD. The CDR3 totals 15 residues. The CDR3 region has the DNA TGTGCCATCAGTCGCGGGACAACGAACACCGGGGAGCTGTTTTTT. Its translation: CAISRGTTNTGELFF.